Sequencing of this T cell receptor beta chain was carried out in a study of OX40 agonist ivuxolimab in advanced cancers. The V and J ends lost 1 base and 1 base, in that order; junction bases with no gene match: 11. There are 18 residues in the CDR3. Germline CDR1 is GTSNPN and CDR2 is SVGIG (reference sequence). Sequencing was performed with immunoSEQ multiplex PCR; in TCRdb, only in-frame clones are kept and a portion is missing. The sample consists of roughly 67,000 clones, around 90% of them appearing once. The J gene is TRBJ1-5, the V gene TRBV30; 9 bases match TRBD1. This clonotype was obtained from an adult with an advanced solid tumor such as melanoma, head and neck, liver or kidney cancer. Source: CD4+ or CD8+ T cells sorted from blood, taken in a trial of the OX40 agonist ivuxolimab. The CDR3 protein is CAWSAARTGVMSNQPQHF. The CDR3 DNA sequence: TGTGCCTGGAGTGCAGCCCGGACAGGGGTAATGAGCAATCAGCCCCAGCATTTT.